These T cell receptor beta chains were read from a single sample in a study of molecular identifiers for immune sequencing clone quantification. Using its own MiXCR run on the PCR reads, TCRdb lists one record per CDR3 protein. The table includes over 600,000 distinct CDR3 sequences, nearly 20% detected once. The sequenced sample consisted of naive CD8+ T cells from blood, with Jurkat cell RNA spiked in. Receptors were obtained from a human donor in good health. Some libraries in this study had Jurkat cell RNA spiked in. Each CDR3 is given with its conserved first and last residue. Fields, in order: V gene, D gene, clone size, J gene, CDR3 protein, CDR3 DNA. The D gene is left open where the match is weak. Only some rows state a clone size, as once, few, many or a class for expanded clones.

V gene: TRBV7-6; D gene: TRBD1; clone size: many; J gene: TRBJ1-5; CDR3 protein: CASSAGQGARQPQHF; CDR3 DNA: TGTGCCAGCAGCGCCGGACAGGGGGCGAGGCAGCCCCAGCATTTT
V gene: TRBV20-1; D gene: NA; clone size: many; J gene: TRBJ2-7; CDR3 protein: CSARDIGYEQYF; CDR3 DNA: TGCAGTGCTAGGGACATAGGCTACGAGCAGTACTTC
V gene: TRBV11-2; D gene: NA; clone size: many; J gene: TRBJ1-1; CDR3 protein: CASSQYNTEAFF; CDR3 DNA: TGTGCCAGCAGCCAATACAACACTGAAGCTTTCTTT
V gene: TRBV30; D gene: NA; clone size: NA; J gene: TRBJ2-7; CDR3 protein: CAWSGVRQISYEQYF; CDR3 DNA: TGTGCCTGGAGTGGGGTTAGACAGATATCCTACGAGCAGTACTTC
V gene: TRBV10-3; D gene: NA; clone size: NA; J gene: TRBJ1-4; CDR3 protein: CAISREGGSEKLFF; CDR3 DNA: TGTGCCATCTCCCGAGAAGGGGGTAGTGAAAAACTGTTTTTT
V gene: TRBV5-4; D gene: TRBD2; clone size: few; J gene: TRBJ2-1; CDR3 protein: CASSSSGGGYNEQFF; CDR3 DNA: TGTGCCAGCAGCTCTAGCGGGGGGGGTTACAATGAGCAGTTCTTC
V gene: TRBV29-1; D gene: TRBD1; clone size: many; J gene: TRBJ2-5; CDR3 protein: CSRQGSDQETQYF; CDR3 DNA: TGCAGTAGACAGGGGTCGGACCAAGAGACCCAGTACTTC
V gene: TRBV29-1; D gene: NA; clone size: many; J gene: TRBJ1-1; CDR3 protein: CSVEDTEAFF; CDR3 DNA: TGCAGCGTTGAAGACACGGAAGCTTTCTTT
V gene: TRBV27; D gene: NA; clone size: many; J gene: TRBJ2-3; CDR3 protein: CASSLAFGGISTDTQYF; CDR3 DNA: TGTGCCAGCAGTTTGGCTTTTGGGGGGATTAGCACAGATACGCAGTATTTT
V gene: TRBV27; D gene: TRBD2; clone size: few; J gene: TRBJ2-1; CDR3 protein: CASSSGLATYNEQFF; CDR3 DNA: TGTGCCAGCAGTTCGGGACTAGCGACCTACAATGAGCAGTTCTTC
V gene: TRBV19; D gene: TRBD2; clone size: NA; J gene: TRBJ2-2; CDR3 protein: CASIYSGGPTGELFF; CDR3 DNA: TGTGCCAGTATTTATAGCGGGGGGCCCACCGGGGAGCTGTTTTTT
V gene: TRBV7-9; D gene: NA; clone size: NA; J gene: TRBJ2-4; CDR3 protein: CASSSPEDGGAKDIQYF; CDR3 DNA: TGTGCCAGCAGCTCCCCCGAAGACGGGGGAGCCAAAGACATTCAGTACTTC
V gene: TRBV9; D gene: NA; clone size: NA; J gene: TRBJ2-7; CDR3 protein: CASSVSGAAGYEQYF; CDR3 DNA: TGTGCCAGCAGCGTATCGGGGGCGGCGGGTTACGAGCAGTACTTC
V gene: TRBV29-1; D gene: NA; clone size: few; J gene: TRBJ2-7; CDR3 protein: CSVGIGYEQYF; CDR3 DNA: TGCAGCGTTGGCATCGGCTACGAGCAGTACTTC
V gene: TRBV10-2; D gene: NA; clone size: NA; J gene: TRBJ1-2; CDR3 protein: CASSELVVMDYGYTF; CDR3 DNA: TGCGCCAGCAGTGAGTTAGTCGTGATGGACTATGGCTACACCTTC
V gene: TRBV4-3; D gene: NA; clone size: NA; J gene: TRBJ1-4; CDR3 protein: CASSQDGQGTNEKLLF; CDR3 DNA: TGCGCCAGCAGCCAAGATGGTCAGGGAACTAATGAAAAACTGCTTTTT
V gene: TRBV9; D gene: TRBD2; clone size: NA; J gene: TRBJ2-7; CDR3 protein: CASSAGLEFYEQYF; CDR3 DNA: TGTGCCAGCAGCGCGGGACTAGAATTCTACGAGCAGTACTTC
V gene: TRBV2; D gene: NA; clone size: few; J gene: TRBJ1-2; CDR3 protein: CASSDSLVGRNYGYTF; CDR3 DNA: TGTGCCAGCAGTGACTCTCTGGTAGGGAGGAACTATGGCTACACCTTC
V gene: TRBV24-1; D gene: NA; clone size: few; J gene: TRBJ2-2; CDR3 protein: CATLDPATGELFF; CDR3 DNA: TGTGCCACTTTGGACCCGGCCACCGGGGAGCTGTTTTTT
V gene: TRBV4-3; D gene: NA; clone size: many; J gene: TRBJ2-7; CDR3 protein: CASSQDQAVGYEQYF; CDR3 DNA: TGCGCCAGCAGCCAAGATCAGGCAGTGGGGTACGAGCAGTACTTC
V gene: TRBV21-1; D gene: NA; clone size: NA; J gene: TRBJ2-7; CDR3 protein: CASSKRPGLAGSSYEQYF; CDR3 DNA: TGTGCCAGCAGCAAACGCCCCGGACTAGCGGGGAGCTCCTACGAGCAGTACTTC
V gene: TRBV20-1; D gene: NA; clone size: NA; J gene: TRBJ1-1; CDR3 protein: CSARDSRGMNTEAFF; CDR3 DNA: TGCAGTGCTAGAGATAGTAGAGGGATGAACACTGAAGCTTTCTTT
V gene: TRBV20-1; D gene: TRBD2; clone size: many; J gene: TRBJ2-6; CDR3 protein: CSARDPLIAGPSGANVLTF; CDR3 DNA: TGCAGTGCTAGAGATCCGCTGATAGCGGGGCCCTCTGGGGCCAACGTCCTGACTTTC
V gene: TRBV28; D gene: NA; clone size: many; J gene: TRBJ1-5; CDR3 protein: CASSLYRDSNQPQHF; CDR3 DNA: TGTGCCAGCAGTTTATACAGGGATAGCAATCAGCCCCAGCATTTT
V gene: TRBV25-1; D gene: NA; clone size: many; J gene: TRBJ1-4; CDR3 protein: CASSEGSINEKLFF; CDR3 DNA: TGTGCCAGCAGTGAAGGGTCGATTAATGAAAAACTGTTTTTT
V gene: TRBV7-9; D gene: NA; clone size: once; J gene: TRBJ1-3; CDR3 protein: CASSLGQPLSSGNTIYF; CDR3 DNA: TGTGCCAGCAGCTTAGGCCAGCCACTTAGCTCTGGAAACACCATATATTTT
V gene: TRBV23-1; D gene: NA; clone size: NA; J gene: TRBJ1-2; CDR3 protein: CASSQSSLNGPPYGYAF; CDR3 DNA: TGCGCCAGCAGTCAATCGTCCCTAAATGGACCTCCCTATGGCTACGCCTTC
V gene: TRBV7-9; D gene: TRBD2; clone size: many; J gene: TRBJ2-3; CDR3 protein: CASSSIRAGVDTQYF; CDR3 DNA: TGTGCCAGCAGCTCGATTCGGGCGGGAGTAGATACGCAGTATTTT
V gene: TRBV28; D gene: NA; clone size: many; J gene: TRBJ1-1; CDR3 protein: CASSLALGTEAFF; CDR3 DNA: TGTGCCAGCAGTTTGGCCCTGGGCACTGAAGCTTTCTTT
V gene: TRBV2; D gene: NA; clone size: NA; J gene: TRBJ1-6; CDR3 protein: CASSEAISGTNSPLHF; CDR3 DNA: TGTGCCAGCAGTGAAGCGATCTCAGGGACCAATTCACCCCTCCACTTT
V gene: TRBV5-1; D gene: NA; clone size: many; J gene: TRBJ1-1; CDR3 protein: CASSLEGKNTEAFF; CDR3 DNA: TGCGCCAGCAGCTTGGAGGGGAAAAACACTGAAGCTTTCTTT
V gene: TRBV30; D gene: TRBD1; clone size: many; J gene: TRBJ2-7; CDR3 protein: CAWSEQGLQQPYEQYF; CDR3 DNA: TGTGCCTGGAGTGAACAGGGGCTCCAACAACCCTACGAGCAGTACTTC
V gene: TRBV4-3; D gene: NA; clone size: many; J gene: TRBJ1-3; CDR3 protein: CASSQDWSSGNTIYF; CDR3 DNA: TGCGCCAGCAGCCAAGATTGGAGCTCTGGAAACACCATATATTTT
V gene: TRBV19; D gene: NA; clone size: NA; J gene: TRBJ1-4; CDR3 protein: CASSIGVTNEKLFF; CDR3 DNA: TGTGCCAGTAGTATCGGAGTTACTAATGAAAAACTGTTTTTT
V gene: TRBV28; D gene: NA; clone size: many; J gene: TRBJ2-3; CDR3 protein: CASSFGPTSIRITDTQYF; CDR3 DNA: TGTGCCAGCAGTTTTGGCCCCACTAGTATCAGGATCACAGATACGCAGTATTTT
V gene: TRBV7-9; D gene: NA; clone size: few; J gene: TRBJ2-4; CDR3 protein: CASSLVLANIQYF; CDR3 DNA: TGTGCCAGCAGCTTAGTACTAGCTAACATTCAGTACTTC
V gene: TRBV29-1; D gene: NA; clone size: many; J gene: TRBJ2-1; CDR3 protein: CSFGRWHEQFF; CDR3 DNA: TGCAGCTTCGGCCGTTGGCATGAGCAGTTCTTC
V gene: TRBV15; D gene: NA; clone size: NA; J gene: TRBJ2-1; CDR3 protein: CATSEVHYNEQFF; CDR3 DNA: TGTGCCACCAGCGAGGTCCATTACAATGAGCAGTTCTTC
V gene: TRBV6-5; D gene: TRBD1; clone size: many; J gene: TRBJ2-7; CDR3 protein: CASSYGPGTENYEQYF; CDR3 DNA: TGTGCCAGCAGTTACGGACCCGGGACAGAAAATTACGAGCAGTACTTC
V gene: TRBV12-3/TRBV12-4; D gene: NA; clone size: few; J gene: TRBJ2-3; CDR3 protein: CASTPLASGTDTQYF; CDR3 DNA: TGTGCCAGCACCCCGCTGGCTAGCGGCACAGATACGCAGTATTTT
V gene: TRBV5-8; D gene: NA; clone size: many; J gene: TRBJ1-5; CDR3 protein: CASSPRTANQPQHF; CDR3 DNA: TGTGCCAGCAGCCCAAGGACAGCGAATCAGCCCCAGCATTTT
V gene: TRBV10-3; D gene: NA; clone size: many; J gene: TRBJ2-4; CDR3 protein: CAISSGSPNIQYF; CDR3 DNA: TGTGCCATCAGTTCGGGCAGCCCAAACATTCAGTACTTC
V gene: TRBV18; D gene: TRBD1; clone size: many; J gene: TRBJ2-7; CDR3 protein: CASSPPGTGVWEQYF; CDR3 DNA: TGTGCCAGCTCACCACCGGGGACAGGGGTTTGGGAGCAGTACTTC